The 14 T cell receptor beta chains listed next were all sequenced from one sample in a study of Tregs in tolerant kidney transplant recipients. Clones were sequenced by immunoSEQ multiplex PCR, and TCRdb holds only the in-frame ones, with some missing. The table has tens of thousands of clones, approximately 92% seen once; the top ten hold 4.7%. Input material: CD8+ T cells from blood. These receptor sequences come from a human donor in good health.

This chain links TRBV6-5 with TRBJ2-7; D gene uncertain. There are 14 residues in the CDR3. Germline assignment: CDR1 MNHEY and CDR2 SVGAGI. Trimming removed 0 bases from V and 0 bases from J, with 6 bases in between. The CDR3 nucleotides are TGTGCCAGCAGTTACTCTGCGAGCTCCTACGAGCAGTACTTC. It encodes CASSYSASSYEQYF.

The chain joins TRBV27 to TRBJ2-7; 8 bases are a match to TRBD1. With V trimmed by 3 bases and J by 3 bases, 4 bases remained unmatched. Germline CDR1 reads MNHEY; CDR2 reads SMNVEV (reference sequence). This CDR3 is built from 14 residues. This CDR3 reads CASSFRTGIYEQYF. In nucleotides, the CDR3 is TGTGCCAGCAGTTTCAGGACAGGGATCTACGAGCAGTACTTC.

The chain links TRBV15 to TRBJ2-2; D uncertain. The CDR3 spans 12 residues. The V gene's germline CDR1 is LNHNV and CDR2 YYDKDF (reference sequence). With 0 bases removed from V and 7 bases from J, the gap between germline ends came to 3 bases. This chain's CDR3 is CATSRDLGELFF. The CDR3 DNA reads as TGTGCCACCAGCAGAGATCTCGGGGAGCTGTTTTTT.

The CDR3 loop reads CASSLGQMSSYEQYF. The CDR3 DNA is TGTGCCAGCAGCTTAGGCCAGATGAGCTCCTACGAGCAGTACTTC. The chain links TRBV11-2 to TRBJ2-7; D gene ambiguous. V was trimmed by 1 base and J by 0 bases, leaving 10 bases between them. CDR3 length equals 15 residues. Germline assignment: CDR1 SGHAT and CDR2 FQNNGV. The variable domain in full, completed from reference TRBV11-2 and TRBJ2-7, reads EAGVAQSPRYKIIEKRQSVAFWCNPISGHATLYWYQQILGQGPKLLIQFQNNGVVDDSQLPKDRFSAERLKGVDSTLKIQPAKLEDSAVYLCASSLGQMSSYEQYFGPGTRLTVT.

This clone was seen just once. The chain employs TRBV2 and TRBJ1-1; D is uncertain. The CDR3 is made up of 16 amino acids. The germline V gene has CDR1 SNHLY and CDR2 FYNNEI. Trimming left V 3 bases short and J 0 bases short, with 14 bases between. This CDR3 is CASSDYGEHLNTEAFF. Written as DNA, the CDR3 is TGTGCCAGCAGTGACTACGGCGAGCACTTGAACACTGAAGCTTTCTTT.

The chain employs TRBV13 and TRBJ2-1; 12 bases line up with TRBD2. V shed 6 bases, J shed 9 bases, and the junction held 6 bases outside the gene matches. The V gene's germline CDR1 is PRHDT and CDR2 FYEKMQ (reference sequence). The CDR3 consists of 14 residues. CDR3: CASRKTSGSPEQFF. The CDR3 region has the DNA TGTGCCAGCAGAAAGACTAGCGGGAGCCCTGAGCAGTTCTTC.

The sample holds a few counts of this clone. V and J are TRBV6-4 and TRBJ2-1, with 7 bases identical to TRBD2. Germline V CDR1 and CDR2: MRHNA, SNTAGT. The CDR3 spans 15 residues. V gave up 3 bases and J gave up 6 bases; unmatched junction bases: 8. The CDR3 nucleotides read TGTGCCAGCAGTGAAAGGGCGGGGGAAGGCAATGAGCAGTTCTTC. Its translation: CASSERAGEGNEQFF.

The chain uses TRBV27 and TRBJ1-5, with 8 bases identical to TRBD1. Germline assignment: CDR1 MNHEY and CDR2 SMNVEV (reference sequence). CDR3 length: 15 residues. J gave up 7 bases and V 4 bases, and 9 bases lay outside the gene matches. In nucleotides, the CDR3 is TGTGCCAGCAGTTACTCGCAGGGGGCACAGCAGCCCCAGCATTTT. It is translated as CASSYSQGAQQPQHF.

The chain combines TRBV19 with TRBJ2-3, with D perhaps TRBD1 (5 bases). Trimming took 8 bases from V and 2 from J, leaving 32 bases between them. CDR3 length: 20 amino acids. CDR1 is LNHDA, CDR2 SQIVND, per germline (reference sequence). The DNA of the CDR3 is TGTGCCAGTCGCCCGGGTAGACAGCCAAAGGAAATGTCCCACACAGATACGCAGTATTTT. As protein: CASRPGRQPKEMSHTDTQYF.

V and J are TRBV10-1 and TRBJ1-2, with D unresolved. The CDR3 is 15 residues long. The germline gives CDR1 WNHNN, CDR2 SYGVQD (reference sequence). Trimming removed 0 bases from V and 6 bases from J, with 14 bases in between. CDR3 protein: CASSESPHHPDGYTF. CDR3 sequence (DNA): TGCGCCAGCAGTGAGTCGCCACATCACCCGGATGGCTACACCTTC.

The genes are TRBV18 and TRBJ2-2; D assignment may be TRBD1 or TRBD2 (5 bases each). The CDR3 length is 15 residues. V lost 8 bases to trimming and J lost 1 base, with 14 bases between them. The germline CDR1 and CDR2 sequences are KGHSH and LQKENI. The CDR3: CASPRGAGNTGELFF. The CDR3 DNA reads TGTGCCAGCCCCCGGGGCGCAGGGAACACCGGGGAGCTGTTTTTT.

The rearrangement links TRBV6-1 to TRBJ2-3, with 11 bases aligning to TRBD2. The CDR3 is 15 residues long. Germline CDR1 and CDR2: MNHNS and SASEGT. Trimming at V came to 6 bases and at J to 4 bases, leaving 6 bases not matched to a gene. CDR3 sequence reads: CASRGTSGTSDTQYF. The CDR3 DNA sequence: TGTGCCAGCAGAGGGACTAGCGGAACCTCAGATACGCAGTATTTT.

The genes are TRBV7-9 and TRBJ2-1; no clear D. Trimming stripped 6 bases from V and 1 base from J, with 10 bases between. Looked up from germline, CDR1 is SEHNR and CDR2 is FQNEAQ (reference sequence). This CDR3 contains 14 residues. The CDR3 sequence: CASSPGVSYNEQFF. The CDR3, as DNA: TGTGCCAGCAGTCCGGGTGTTTCCTACAATGAGCAGTTCTTC.

The CDR3 DNA reads as TGTGCCAGCAGCTTAGTTGCTCGCGGGAGCGTTGCCGGGGAGCTGTTTTTT. It yields the protein CASSLVARGSVAGELFF. The chain is built from TRBV7-9 and TRBJ2-2, with 7 bases matching TRBD2. After removal of 1 base from V and 6 bases from J, the junction contained 11 bases not matched to a gene. The CDR3 spans 17 residues. Per germline, CDR1 SEHNR and CDR2 FQNEAQ (reference sequence).